Shown below are 19 T cell receptor beta chains from a single sample sequenced in a study of graft-versus-host responses after intestinal transplantation (dated by TCRdb to about 2021). The time point label here, explained by the study, means: cells obtained before transplantation from donor or recipient. Preparation of the library involved the immunoSEQ multiplex PCR assay. TCRdb provides this immuneACCESS table in a form limited to in-frame rearrangements. Some clones are lacking; in checked studies, under half of them reflect an unresolved V gene, and why the rest are absent is not known. This sample is represented by around 100,000 clones; roughly 92% of them were singletons. 0.23% of the sample is in the top ten clones. Their specific antigens are unknown. This sample comprised unstimulated CD4+ T cells sorted from spleen or lymph node cells, obtained before transplant. These receptors all stem from a human donor who was the organ donor for an intestinal transplant.

The chain is built from TRBV2 and TRBJ1-1; D not certain. Germline assignment: CDR1 SNHLY and CDR2 FYNNEI. Trimming shortened V by 5 bases and J by 2 bases, and 12 bases separated the two germline ends. This CDR3 has 14 residues. The CDR3 nucleotides read TGTGCCAGCAGTAATAGCCTTCTTAACACTGAAGCTTTCTTT. Its translation: CASSNSLLNTEAFF.

The V gene is TRBV5-1, the J gene TRBJ2-2; TRBD2 matches at 9 bases. The CDR3 extends over 16 amino acids. Germline CDR1 is SGHRS and CDR2 is YFSETQ. The V and J ends lost 0 bases and 5 bases, in that order; junction bases with no gene match: 5. CDR3 DNA: TGCGCCAGCAGCTTGGTCCTAGCGGGGTCAACCGGGGAGCTGTTTTTT. It yields the protein CASSLVLAGSTGELFF.

The V gene is TRBV6-5, the J gene TRBJ2-7; D is ambiguous. This CDR3 comprises 13 residues. The germline V and J ends were trimmed by 0 bases and 4 bases, with 7 bases remaining between them. CDR1 MNHEY and CDR2 SVGAGI come from the germline V gene. In nucleotides, the CDR3 is TGTGCCAGCAGTTACTCCCAGTTTTACGAGCAGTACTTC. This codes for CASSYSQFYEQYF.

The chain employs TRBV25-1 and TRBJ1-4; the match to TRBD1 covers 10 bases. This CDR3 region has 14 residues. Trimming cost V 1 base and J 7 bases; bases outside gene matches: 0. The germline V gene encodes CDR1 MGHDK and CDR2 SYGVNS. The CDR3 sequence is CASSEWDRGEKLFF. CDR3 DNA sequence: TGTGCCAGCAGTGAATGGGACAGGGGTGAAAAACTGTTTTTT.

The chain uses TRBV28 and TRBJ2-2, with TRBD2 identical over 13 bases. The CDR3 sequence is 17 residues long. CDR1 and CDR2 from the germline V gene are MDHEN and SYDVKM. The trim removed 7 bases at V and 7 bases at J, leaving 12 bases unmatched. CDR3 DNA sequence: TGTGCCAGCACCGGGGTGGGACTAGCGGGATCGGGCGGGGAGCTGTTTTTT. Encoded protein: CASTGVGLAGSGGELFF. The full variable domain, in which reference TRBV28 and TRBJ2-2 provide the parts outside the CDR3, is DVKVTQSSRYLVKRTGEKVFLECVQDMDHENMFWYRQDPGLGLRLIYFSYDVKMKEKGDIPEGYSVSREKKERFSLILESASTNQTSMYLCASTGVGLAGSGGELFFGEGSRLTVL.

The genes are TRBV5-4 and TRBJ2-3, with D uncertain. V lost 4 bases and J 2 bases, leaving 11 bases between the germline ends. CDR1 SGHNT and CDR2 YYREEE come from the germline V gene (reference sequence). There are 14 residues in the CDR3. The CDR3 protein is CASSRKGFTDTQYF. Here the CDR3 DNA reads TGTGCCAGCAGCCGTAAGGGTTTCACAGATACGCAGTATTTT.

V and J are TRBV28 and TRBJ2-2; tentative D call: TRBD1 (7 bases). V was clipped by 6 bases and J by 5 bases, with 13 bases between them. CDR1 is MDHEN and CDR2 is SYDVKM in the germline V gene. The CDR3 extends over 14 amino acids. The CDR3: CASSQGGRTGELFF. CDR3 DNA: TGTGCCAGCAGCCAGGGGGGCAGGACCGGGGAGCTGTTTTTT.

The chain recombines TRBV6-5 with TRBJ1-5; 9 bases fit TRBD1. Germline CDR1 MNHEY, CDR2 SVGAGI. This CDR3 is 14 amino acids long. The V segment lost 6 bases and the J segment 7 bases; nucleotides outside the gene matches: 7. CDR3 in DNA: TGTGCCAGCAGACCGACAGGGGGTGGACAGCCCCAGCATTTT. Translating it yields CASRPTGGGQPQHF.

The rearrangement joins TRBV6-6 to TRBJ2-5; D unresolved. The V gene's germline CDR1 is MNHNY and CDR2 SVGAGI (reference sequence). This CDR3 is 15 amino acids long. Trimming pared 2 bases from V and 6 bases from J, leaving 16 bases between. Written as DNA, the CDR3 is TGTGCCAGCAGTTACCGATTGACGGGTCAAAAGACCCAGTACTTC. It is translated as CASSYRLTGQKTQYF.

DNA for the CDR3: TGTGCCAGCAGTGCCCTGGGACAGGGGAACACCGGGGAGCTGTTTTTT. Its protein is CASSALGQGNTGELFF. V and J are TRBV6-1 and TRBJ2-2; TRBD1 matches 9 bases. V lost 4 bases and J lost 1; bases outside the gene matches: 4. Germline V gene data show CDR1 as MNHNS and CDR2 as SASEGT. The CDR3 is 16 amino acids.

The genes are TRBV30 and TRBJ2-4, with TRBD2 matching 8 bases. Germline lookup yields CDR1 GTSNPN and CDR2 SVGIG (reference sequence). This CDR3 is 20 amino acids long. V was clipped by 1 base and J by 0 bases; unmatched bases: 17. The CDR3 protein is CAWSGLLQSGSLKAKNIQYF. The CDR3, as DNA: TGTGCCTGGAGTGGACTGTTACAAAGCGGGAGCCTGAAAGCCAAAAACATTCAGTACTTC.

This clone has just one count. The rearrangement links TRBV13 to TRBJ2-2; D not certain. V shed 4 bases and J shed 0 bases, with 9 bases lying between them. This CDR3 comprises 15 residues. Germline CDR1 reads PRHDT; CDR2 reads FYEKMQ (reference sequence). This CDR3 reads CASSWAAANTGELFF. DNA for the CDR3: TGTGCCAGCAGCTGGGCCGCTGCGAACACCGGGGAGCTGTTTTTT.

The chain links TRBV9 to TRBJ1-3, with D possibly being TRBD1 (5 bases). CDR3 size: 14 residues. Germline values: CDR1 SGDLS, CDR2 YYNGEE. Trimming stripped 3 bases from V and 3 bases from J, with 10 bases between. CDR3 loop: CASSDRGDGNTIYF. The CDR3 DNA reads as TGTGCCAGCAGCGATAGGGGCGATGGAAACACCATATATTTT.

This sequence joins TRBV28 and TRBJ2-4; 10 nucleotides line up with TRBD2. With V trimmed by 6 bases and J by 0 bases, 26 bases remained unmatched. This CDR3 is 23 amino acids long. Germline V gene sequence: CDR1 MDHEN, CDR2 SYDVKM. The CDR3 region is CASSQSALISGRTDRIAKNIQYF. The CDR3 DNA is TGTGCCAGCAGCCAGTCCGCCCTGATTAGCGGGAGGACCGACCGTATAGCCAAAAACATTCAGTACTTC.

The chain carries TRBV6-1 and TRBJ1-2, with 7 bases fitting TRBD1. Germline CDR1 reads MNHNS; CDR2 reads SASEGT. This CDR3 has 13 amino acids. J gave up 5 bases and V 6 bases, and 6 bases lay outside the gene matches. The CDR3 bases are TGTGCCAGCAGATTAGACAGGGAATATGGCTACACCTTC. It is translated as CASRLDREYGYTF.

The V call is TRBV25-1, the J call TRBJ1-4; the D is unclear. The CDR3 spans 12 residues. Germline V gene lookup returns CDR1 MGHDK and CDR2 SYGVNS. V lost 3 bases, J lost 10 bases, and 9 bases lay in between. This CDR3 reads CASSDLSGKLFF. The CDR3, as DNA: TGTGCCAGCAGTGACCTCAGTGGAAAACTGTTTTTT.

This chain connects TRBV19 to TRBJ2-7; D may be TRBD2 (5 bases). The germline CDR1 and CDR2 sequences are LNHDA and SQIVND (reference sequence). The CDR3 is 12 amino acids. The V gene lost 7 bases and the J gene lost 7 bases, with 14 bases spanning the gap. The CDR3: CASNKGSGEQYF. The CDR3 nucleotides are TGTGCCAGTAATAAGGGTTCGGGGGAGCAGTACTTC.

The CDR3 is CASSEALWGENEKLFF. As DNA, the CDR3 is TGTGCCAGCAGTGAAGCGCTTTGGGGGGAGAATGAAAAACTGTTTTTT. This chain links TRBV6-1 with TRBJ1-4; possibly TRBD1 for D (5 bases). Deletions cut 0 bases from V and 5 bases from J, with 13 bases between. The CDR3 consists of 16 residues. CDR1 is MNHNS and CDR2 is SASEGT in the germline V gene.

This clone has a handful of counts. The V call is TRBV5-1, the J call TRBJ1-5, with D hard to call. The length of the CDR3 is 11 residues. The ends were cut back, 0 bases at V and 7 bases at J, with 2 bases in the middle. Germline V gene data show CDR1 as SGHRS and CDR2 as YFSETQ. CDR3 protein: CASSLVQPQHF. DNA of the CDR3: TGCGCCAGCAGCTTGGTCCAGCCCCAGCATTTT.